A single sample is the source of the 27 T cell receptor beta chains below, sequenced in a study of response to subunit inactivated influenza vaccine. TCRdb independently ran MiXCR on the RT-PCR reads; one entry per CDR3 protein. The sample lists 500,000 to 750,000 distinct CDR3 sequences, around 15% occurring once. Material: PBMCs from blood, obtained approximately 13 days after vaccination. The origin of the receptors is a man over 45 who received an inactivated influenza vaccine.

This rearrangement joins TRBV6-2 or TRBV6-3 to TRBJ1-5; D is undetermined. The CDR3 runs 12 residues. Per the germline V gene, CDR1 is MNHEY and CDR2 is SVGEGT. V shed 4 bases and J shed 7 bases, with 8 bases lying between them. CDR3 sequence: CASSSGLQPQHF. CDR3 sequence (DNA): TGTGCCAGCAGTTCGGGCCTGCAGCCCCAGCATTTT.

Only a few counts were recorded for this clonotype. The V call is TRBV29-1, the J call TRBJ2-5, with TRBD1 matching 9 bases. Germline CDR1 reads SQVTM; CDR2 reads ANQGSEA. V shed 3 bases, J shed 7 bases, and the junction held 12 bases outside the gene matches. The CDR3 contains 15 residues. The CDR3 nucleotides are TGCAGCGTTGAGGAGCCCGGGACAGGGACATGGACCCAGTACTTC. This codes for CSVEEPGTGTWTQYF.

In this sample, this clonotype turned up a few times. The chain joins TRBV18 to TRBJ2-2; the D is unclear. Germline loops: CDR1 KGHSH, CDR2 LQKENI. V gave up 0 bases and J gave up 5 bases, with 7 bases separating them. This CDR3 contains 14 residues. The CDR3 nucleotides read TGTGCCAGCTCACCACCGGTACAGACCGGGGAGCTGTTTTTT. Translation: CASSPPVQTGELFF.

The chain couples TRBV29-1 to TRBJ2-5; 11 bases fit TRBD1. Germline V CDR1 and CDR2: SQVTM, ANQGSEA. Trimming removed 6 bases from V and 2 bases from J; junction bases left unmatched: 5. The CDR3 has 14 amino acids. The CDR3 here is CSVNRDRGQETQYF. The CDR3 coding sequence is TGCAGCGTGAACCGGGACAGGGGGCAAGAGACCCAGTACTTC.

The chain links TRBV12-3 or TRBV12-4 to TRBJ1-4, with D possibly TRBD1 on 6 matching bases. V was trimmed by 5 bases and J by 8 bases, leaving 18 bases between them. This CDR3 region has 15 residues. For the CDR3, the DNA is TGTGCCAGCAGTCAAACAGGGCTCTACGCGGAAAAACTGTTTTTT. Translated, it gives CASSQTGLYAEKLFF.

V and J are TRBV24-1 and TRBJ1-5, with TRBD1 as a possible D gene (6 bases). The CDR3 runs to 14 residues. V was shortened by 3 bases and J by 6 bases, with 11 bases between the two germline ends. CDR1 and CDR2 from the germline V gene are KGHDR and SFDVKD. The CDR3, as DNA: TGTGCCACCAGTGATAACAGGGTAATTCAGCCCCAGCATTTT. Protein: CATSDNRVIQPQHF.

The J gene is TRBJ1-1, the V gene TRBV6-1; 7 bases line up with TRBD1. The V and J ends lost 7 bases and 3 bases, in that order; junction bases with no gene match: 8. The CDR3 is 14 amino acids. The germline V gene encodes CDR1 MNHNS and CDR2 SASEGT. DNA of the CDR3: TGTGCCAGCAACCTGACAACAGGGGACACTGAAGCTTTCTTT. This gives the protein CASNLTTGDTEAFF.

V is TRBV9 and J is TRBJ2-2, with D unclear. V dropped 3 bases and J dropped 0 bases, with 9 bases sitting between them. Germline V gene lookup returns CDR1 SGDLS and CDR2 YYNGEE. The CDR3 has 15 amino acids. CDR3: CASSAYNANTGELFF. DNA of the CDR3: TGTGCCAGCAGCGCATATAACGCGAACACCGGGGAGCTGTTTTTT.

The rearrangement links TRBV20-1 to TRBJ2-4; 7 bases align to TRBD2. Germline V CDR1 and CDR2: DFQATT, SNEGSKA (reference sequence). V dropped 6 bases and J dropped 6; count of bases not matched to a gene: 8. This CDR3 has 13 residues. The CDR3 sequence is CSARPGTTNIQYF. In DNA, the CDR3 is TGCAGTGCCCGTCCCGGGACTACAAACATTCAGTACTTC.

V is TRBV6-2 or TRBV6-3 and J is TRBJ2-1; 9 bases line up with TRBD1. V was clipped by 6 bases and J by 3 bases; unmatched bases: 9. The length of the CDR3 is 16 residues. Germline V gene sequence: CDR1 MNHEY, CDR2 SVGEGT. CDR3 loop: CASRYRGPLIYNEQFF. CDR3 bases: TGTGCCAGCAGATACAGGGGGCCGCTTATCTACAATGAGCAGTTCTTC.

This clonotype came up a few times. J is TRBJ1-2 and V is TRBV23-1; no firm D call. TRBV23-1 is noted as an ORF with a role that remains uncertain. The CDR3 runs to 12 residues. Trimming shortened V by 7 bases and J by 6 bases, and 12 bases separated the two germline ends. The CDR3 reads CASINAADGYTF. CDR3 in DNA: TGCGCCAGCATTAACGCTGCTGATGGCTACACCTTC.

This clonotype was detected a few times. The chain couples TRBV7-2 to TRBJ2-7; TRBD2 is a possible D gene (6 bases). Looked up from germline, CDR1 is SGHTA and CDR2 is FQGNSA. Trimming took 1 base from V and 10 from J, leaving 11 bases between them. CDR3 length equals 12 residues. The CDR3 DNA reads TGTGCCAGCAGCTTAGAGGTCGGGAGACAGTACTTC. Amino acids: CASSLEVGRQYF.

CDR3 residues: CATRAGASGTGELFF. CDR3 DNA: TGTGCCACCAGGGCCGGGGCGTCGGGGACCGGGGAGCTGTTTTTT. The chain recombines TRBV24-1 with TRBJ2-2; D assignment may be TRBD1 or TRBD2 (5 bases each). Germline CDR1 is KGHDR and CDR2 is SFDVKD. V was pared by 7 bases and J by 5 bases, with 16 bases between. This CDR3 has 15 residues.

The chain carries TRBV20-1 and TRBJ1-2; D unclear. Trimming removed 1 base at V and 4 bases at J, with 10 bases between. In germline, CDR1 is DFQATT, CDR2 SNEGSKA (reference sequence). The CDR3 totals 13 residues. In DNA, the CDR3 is TGCAGTGCTAGAGGCGTGGGAGGCTATGGCTACACCTTC. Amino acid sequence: CSARGVGGYGYTF.

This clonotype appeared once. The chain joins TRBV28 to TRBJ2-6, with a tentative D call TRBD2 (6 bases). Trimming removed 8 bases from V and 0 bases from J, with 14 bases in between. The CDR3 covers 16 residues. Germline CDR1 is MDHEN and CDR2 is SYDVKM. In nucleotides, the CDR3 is TGTGCCAGCGAGGGACTGACTATCTCTGGGGCCAACGTCCTGACTTTC. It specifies CASEGLTISGANVLTF.

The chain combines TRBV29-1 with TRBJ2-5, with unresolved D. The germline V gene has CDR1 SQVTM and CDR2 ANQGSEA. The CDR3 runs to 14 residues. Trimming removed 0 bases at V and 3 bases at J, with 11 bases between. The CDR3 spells CSVEDRGVEETQYF. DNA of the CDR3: TGCAGCGTTGAAGACCGCGGTGTAGAAGAGACCCAGTACTTC.

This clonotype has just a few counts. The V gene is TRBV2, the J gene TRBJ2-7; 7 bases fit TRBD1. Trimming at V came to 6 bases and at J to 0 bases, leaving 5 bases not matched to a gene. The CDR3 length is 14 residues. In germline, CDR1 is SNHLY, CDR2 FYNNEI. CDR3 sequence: CASSKGGSSYEQYF. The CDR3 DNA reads TGTGCCAGCAGCAAAGGGGGCTCCTCCTACGAGCAGTACTTC.

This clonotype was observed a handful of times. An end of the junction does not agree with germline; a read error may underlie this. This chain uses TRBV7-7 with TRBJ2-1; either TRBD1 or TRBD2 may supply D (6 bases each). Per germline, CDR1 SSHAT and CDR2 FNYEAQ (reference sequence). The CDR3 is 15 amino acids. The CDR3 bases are TGTGCTAGCAGCCCAACTGGGGGGCAAAACAATGAGCAGTTCTTC. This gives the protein CASSPTGGQNNEQFF.

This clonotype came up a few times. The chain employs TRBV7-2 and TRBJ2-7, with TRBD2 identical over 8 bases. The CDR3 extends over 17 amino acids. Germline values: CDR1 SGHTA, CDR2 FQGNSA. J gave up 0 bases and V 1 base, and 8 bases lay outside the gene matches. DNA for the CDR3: TGTGCCAGCAGCTTAGTTTTAGCGGGGAGGAGCTCCTACGAGCAGTACTTC. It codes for CASSLVLAGRSSYEQYF. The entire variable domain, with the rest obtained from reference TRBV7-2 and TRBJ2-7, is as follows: GAGVSQSPSNKVTEKGKDVELRCDPISGHTALYWYRQSLGQGLEFLIYFQGNSAPDKSGLPSDRFSAERTGGSVSTLTIQRTQQEDSAVYLCASSLVLAGRSSYEQYFGPGTRLTVT.

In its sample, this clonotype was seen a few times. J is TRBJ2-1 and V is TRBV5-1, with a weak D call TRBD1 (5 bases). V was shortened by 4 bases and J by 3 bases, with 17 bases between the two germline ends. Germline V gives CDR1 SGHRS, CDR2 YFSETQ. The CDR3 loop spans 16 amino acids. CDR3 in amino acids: CASSQAGQENYNEQFF. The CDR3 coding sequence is TGCGCCAGCAGCCAGGCAGGGCAGGAAAACTACAATGAGCAGTTCTTC.

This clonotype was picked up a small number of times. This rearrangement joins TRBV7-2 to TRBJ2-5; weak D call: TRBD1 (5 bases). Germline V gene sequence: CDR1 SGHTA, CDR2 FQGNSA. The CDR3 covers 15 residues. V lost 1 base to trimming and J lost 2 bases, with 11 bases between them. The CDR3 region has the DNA TGTGCCAGCAGCTTAGTAACAGGCATACAAGAGACCCAGTACTTC. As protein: CASSLVTGIQETQYF.

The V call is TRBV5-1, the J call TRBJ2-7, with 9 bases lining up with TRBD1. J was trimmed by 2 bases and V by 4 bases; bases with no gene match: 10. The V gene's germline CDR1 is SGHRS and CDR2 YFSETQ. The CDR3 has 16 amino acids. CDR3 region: CASSQLGQGTAYEQYF. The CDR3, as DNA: TGCGCCAGCAGCCAGCTAGGACAGGGGACGGCCTACGAGCAGTACTTC.

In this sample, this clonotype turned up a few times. The chain's CDR3 is CASSVWGSNTEAFF. In nucleotides, the CDR3 is TGTGCCAGCAGTGTTTGGGGTTCGAACACTGAAGCTTTCTTT. V gene TRBV2 combines with J gene TRBJ1-1; D remains unclear. V dropped 4 bases and J dropped 1 base, with 10 bases sitting between them. The CDR3 is made up of 14 amino acids. The germline gives CDR1 SNHLY, CDR2 FYNNEI. The full variable domain, its missing parts supplied by reference TRBV2 and TRBJ1-1, is EPEVTQTPSHQVTQMGQEVILRCVPISNHLYFYWYRQILGQKVEFLVSFYNNEISEKSEIFDDQFSVERPDGSNFTLKIRSTKLEDSAMYFCASSVWGSNTEAFFGQGTRLTVV.

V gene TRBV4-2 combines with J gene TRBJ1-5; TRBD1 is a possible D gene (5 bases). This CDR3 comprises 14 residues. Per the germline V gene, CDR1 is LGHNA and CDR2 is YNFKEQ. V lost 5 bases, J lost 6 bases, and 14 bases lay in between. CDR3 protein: CASSGNRYGQPQHF. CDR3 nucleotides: TGTGCCAGCAGCGGTAACAGGTATGGTCAGCCCCAGCATTTT.

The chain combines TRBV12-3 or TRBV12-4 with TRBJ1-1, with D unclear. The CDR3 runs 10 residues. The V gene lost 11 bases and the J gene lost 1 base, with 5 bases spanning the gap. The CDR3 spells CAVGNTEAFF. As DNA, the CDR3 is TGTGCCGTCGGGAACACTGAAGCTTTCTTT.

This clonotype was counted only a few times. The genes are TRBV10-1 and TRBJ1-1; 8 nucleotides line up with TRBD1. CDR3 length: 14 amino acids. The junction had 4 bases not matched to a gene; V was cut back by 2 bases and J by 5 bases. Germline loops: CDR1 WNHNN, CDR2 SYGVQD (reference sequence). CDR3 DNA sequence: TGCGCCAGCAGTGAGGGGACAGGTGGGACTGAAGCTTTCTTT. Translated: CASSEGTGGTEAFF.

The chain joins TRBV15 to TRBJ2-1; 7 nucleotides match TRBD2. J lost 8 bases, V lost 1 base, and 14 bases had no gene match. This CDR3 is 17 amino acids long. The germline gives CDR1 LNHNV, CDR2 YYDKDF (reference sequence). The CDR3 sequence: CATSRGGASGIGYEQFF. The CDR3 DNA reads TGTGCCACCAGCAGAGGAGGCGCGAGCGGGATAGGTTATGAGCAGTTCTTC.